Shown below are 5 T cell receptor beta chains from a single sample sequenced in a study of shared clonotypes between healthy human individuals. Here immunoSEQ multiplex PCR was the method, and the copy in TCRdb shows in-frame clones only, minus some. The sample has about 1.1 million clones; roughly 80% are singletons. Specimen: memory CD4+ T cells from PBMCs. Documented subset: CD45RA-negative fraction. Every receptor here comes from a man aged 18 to 29 in good health. Some clones in this sample may be carry-over from other donors' samples.

The gene calls are TRBV19 and TRBJ1-1; TRBD1 matches at 8 bases. The V gene's germline CDR1 is LNHDA and CDR2 SQIVND (reference sequence). Losses at the gene ends were 5 bases for V and 0 bases for J; bases not matched to a gene: 5. CDR3 length: 15 amino acids. In nucleotides, the CDR3 is TGTGCCAGTAGTCTCCTGGACAGGGTGAACACTGAAGCTTTCTTT. Residues: CASSLLDRVNTEAFF.

Worth noting for this clone: This may come from a read error, since a much larger clone is one base off. The same CDR3 is also encoded by other DNA sequences in this sample. The V gene is TRBV5-6, the J gene TRBJ2-7; D is undetermined. Germline V gene data show CDR1 as SGHDT and CDR2 as YYEEEE. The CDR3 has 12 residues. V shed 4 bases and J shed 0 bases, with 5 bases lying between them. CDR3 protein: CASSRASYEQYF. CDR3 in DNA: TGTGCCAGCAGCCGGGCCTCCTACGAGCAGTACTTC.

This chain links TRBV7-3 with TRBJ2-3; 8 nucleotides agree with TRBD2. This CDR3 region has 13 residues. The V and J ends lost 3 bases and 6 bases, in that order; junction bases with no gene match: 2. The germline gives CDR1 SGHTA, CDR2 FQGTGA. In nucleotides, the CDR3 is TGTGCCAGCAGCTTCCGGGAGGGTGATACGCAGTATTTT. Translated: CASSFREGDTQYF. The full variable domain, with the rest looked up from reference TRBV7-3 and TRBJ2-3, is GAGVSQTPSNKVTEKGKYVELRCDPISGHTALYWYRQSLGQGPEFLIYFQGTGAADDSGLPNDRFFAVRPEGSVSTLKIQRTERGDSAVYLCASSFREGDTQYFGPGTRLTVL.

J is TRBJ2-3 and V is TRBV19; 12 bases line up with TRBD2. The J segment lost 4 bases and the V segment lost 5 bases, leaving 4 bases of the junction unmatched. This CDR3 has 15 residues. Germline CDR1 LNHDA, CDR2 SQIVND (reference sequence). In DNA form, the CDR3 reads TGTGCCAGTAGTCCTAGCGGGAGGGGGTCAGATACGCAGTATTTT. Translating gives CASSPSGRGSDTQYF.

The rearrangement joins TRBV29-1 to TRBJ2-5, with no clear D. Germline loops: CDR1 SQVTM, CDR2 ANQGSEA. Trimming removed 5 bases from V and 4 bases from J, with 8 bases in between. The CDR3 runs 11 residues. The CDR3 DNA sequence: TGCAGCGTTCCAGCTGGAGAGACCCAGTACTTC. This codes for CSVPAGETQYF. Based on the CDR3 plus reference TRBV29-1 and TRBJ2-5, the full variable domain is SAVISQKPSRDICQRGTSLTIQCQVDSQVTMMFWYRQQPGQSLTLIATANQGSEATYESGFVIDKFPISRPNLTFSTLTVSNMSPEDSSIYLCSVPAGETQYFGPGTRLLVL.